This TCR beta chain was sequenced for a study of blood T cell repertoires in COVID-19. Living in 24 US areas, the participants were between roughly 18 and 90 years of age. Assignment of participants to cohorts was predicated upon participant-reported clinical history. Resolution of symptoms, clearance, or two negative PCRs was present in recovered Cohort 3 donors. This CDR3 has 16 residues. The trim removed 5 bases at V and 4 bases at J, leaving 7 bases unmatched. CDR1 SGHTA and CDR2 FQGTGA come from the germline V gene. Methods used by the authors: Estimates of nucleated cell counts were drawn from the amplification of reference gene primers. The table came from immunoSEQ multiplex PCR; TCRdb's copy has only in-frame clones and leaves some out. The V and J calls and clone size are taken from that table; D and trimming were inferred from the DNA. The sample carries about 120,000 clones, about four fifths recorded once.

By sample share, this clone is medium-sized. This sample also contains other DNA sequences that code for the same CDR3. J is TRBJ2-1 and V is TRBV7-3; 11 bases map to TRBD1. The sequencing input was PBMCs or T cells enriched from blood (not recorded which). The TCR comes from a woman aged 25-40 years who had recovered from COVID-19. CDR3 sequence reads: CASSPRDRGSYNEQFF. The CDR3 coding sequence is TGTGCCAGCAGCCCTCGGGACAGGGGGTCTTACAATGAGCAGTTCTTC.